This entry concerns a single T cell receptor beta chain. The entry originates in a study of blood T cell repertoires in COVID-19. The overall study: Samples of COVID-19 (acute and convalescent) were obtained from the United States, Italy and Spain.

In the authors' methods: Scientists estimated how many nucleated cells there were by amplifying reference gene primers. Using immunoSEQ multiplex PCR, the repertoire was profiled, and TCRdb retains in-frame clones only, with some absent. The DNA gave D and trimming, while V, J and clone size come from that table. In the table there are some 77,000 clones, nearly 90% of which are singletons. The length of the CDR3 is 15 residues. V lost 4 bases and J lost 5; bases outside the gene matches: 6. Germline CDR1 MNHEY, CDR2 SMNVEV (reference sequence). This receptor was taken from a woman older than 75 with active or convalescent COVID-19. Sequenced sample: peripheral blood. The chain couples TRBV27 to TRBJ2-2, with 8 bases that match TRBD2. The CDR3 region has the DNA TGTGCCAGCAGTTCGGTCGGGGGGGGGACCGGGGAGCTGTTTTTT. Its protein is CASSSVGGGTGELFF.